The 7 T cell receptor beta chains presented below share a single source sample, sequenced in a study of blood T cell repertoires in COVID-19. The table came from immunoSEQ multiplex PCR; TCRdb's copy has only in-frame clones and leaves some out. The sample gives over 250,000 clones, roughly 85% of which show up once; approximately 11% is in the top ten. Sequencing input: peripheral blood. The receptor source for this set is a woman aged 70-85 years with acute or convalescent COVID-19.

This clone was seen only once. This sequence joins TRBV11-1 and TRBJ2-2; a weak D match, TRBD2 (5 bases). Trimming removed 5 bases from V and 6 bases from J, with 10 bases in between. The CDR3 is made up of 13 amino acids. In germline, CDR1 is SGHAT, CDR2 FQDESV (reference sequence). Here the CDR3 DNA reads TGTGCCAGCAGCGGGCTAGCAGCCGGGGAGCTGTTTTTT. It specifies CASSGLAAGELFF.

The CDR3 reads CATGSPGPYEQYF. CDR3 DNA: TGTGCCACGGGATCGCCCGGCCCCTACGAGCAGTACTTC. The chain carries TRBV19 and TRBJ2-7; perhaps TRBD2 as D (5 bases). The CDR3 sequence is 13 residues long. Trimming took 10 bases from V and 2 from J, leaving 15 bases between them. Germline CDR1 is LNHDA and CDR2 is SQIVND (reference sequence).

The chain joins TRBV2 to TRBJ2-1; D might be TRBD2 (6 bases). The germline gives CDR1 SNHLY, CDR2 FYNNEI. Trimming removed 4 bases at V and 7 bases at J, with 17 bases between. CDR3 size: 15 residues. This CDR3 is CASSGGTRSLNEQFF. For the CDR3, the DNA is TGTGCCAGCAGTGGCGGGACGCGGAGCCTTAATGAGCAGTTCTTC. Based on the CDR3 plus reference TRBV2 and TRBJ2-1, the full variable domain is EPEVTQTPSHQVTQMGQEVILRCVPISNHLYFYWYRQILGQKVEFLVSFYNNEISEKSEIFDDQFSVERPDGSNFTLKIRSTKLEDSAMYFCASSGGTRSLNEQFFGPGTRLTVL.

This rearrangement joins TRBV7-9 to TRBJ2-1, with 9 positions matching TRBD1. The CDR3 totals 13 residues. CDR1 is SEHNR and CDR2 is FQNEAQ in the germline V gene (reference sequence). The V gene end was trimmed by 5 bases and the J gene end by 8 bases; junction bases not matched to a gene: 4. Here the CDR3 DNA reads TGTGCCAGCAGCCGAGGACAGGGGCATGAGCAGTTCTTC. This sequence encodes CASSRGQGHEQFF.

The chain is built from TRBV18 and TRBJ1-2; unclear D gene. CDR1 is KGHSH and CDR2 is LQKENI in the germline V gene. Trimming took 3 bases from V and 0 from J, leaving 11 bases between them. The CDR3 totals 15 residues. CDR3 sequence (DNA): TGTGCCAGCTCACCCTCCGCCTCAGCTAACTATGGCTACACCTTC. It encodes CASSPSASANYGYTF.

The chain uses TRBV2 and TRBJ2-4, with TRBD2 matching over 9 bases. V gave up 6 bases and J gave up 2 bases; unmatched junction bases: 8. CDR1 is SNHLY, CDR2 FYNNEI, per germline. The CDR3 length is 16 residues. CDR3 amino acids: CASRPGLAGTKNIQYF. The CDR3 nucleotides read TGTGCCAGCAGACCCGGTCTAGCGGGGACCAAAAACATTCAGTACTTC.

The chain recombines TRBV29-1 with TRBJ1-1, with D tentatively TRBD1 (6 bases). The germline V gene has CDR1 SQVTM and CDR2 ANQGSEA. CDR3 length: 13 amino acids. V lost 2 bases to trimming and J lost 1 base, with 8 bases between them. CDR3 sequence: CSVEQGTNTEAFF. The CDR3 DNA follows: TGCAGCGTTGAACAGGGGACGAACACTGAAGCTTTCTTT.